Each of the 27 T cell receptor beta chains below was sequenced from the same sample in a study of T-cell memory formation after mild COVID-19. TCRdb redid the calling of the 5' RACE reads with MiXCR, one entry per CDR3 protein. Among around 140,000 distinct CDR3 sequences, roughly 19% were seen once, and the ten largest hold 2% to 2.5%. Sequenced: PBMCs or a T cell subset sorted from them (not recorded which). These TCRs come from an adult woman who had mild COVID-19 (a few samples of this study predate the infection). Cell type and time point are not known.

The table lists this clonotype with a few counts. The chain links TRBV30 to TRBJ2-5; D is possibly TRBD2 (6 bases). V lost 0 bases and J lost 2, with 13 bases in between. There are 15 residues in the CDR3. CDR1 and CDR2 from the germline V gene are GTSNPN and SVGIG (reference sequence). CDR3 in amino acids: CAWSVSLAQQETQYF. CDR3 in DNA: TGTGCCTGGAGTGTCTCCCTAGCGCAGCAAGAGACCCAGTACTTC. The full variable domain, rest sourced from reference TRBV30 and TRBJ2-5, is SQTIHQWPATLVQPVGSPLSLECTVEGTSNPNLYWYRQAAGRGLQLLFYSVGIGQISSEVPQNLSASRPQDRQFILSSKKLLLSDSGFYLCAWSVSLAQQETQYFGPGTRLLVL.

This clonotype has only a few counts. The chain has TRBV5-1 and TRBJ1-1; 8 bases align to TRBD1. The CDR3 length is 15 residues. J was trimmed by 3 bases and V by 4 bases; bases with no gene match: 8. CDR1 and CDR2 from the germline V gene are SGHRS and YFSETQ. CDR3 residues: CASSPRQGTDTEAFF. CDR3 bases: TGCGCCAGCAGCCCCAGACAGGGGACCGACACTGAAGCTTTCTTT.

This clonotype was seen more than once but under ten times. The chain carries TRBV7-2 and TRBJ2-3; the D gene is possibly TRBD1 (6 bases). CDR1 is SGHTA and CDR2 is FQGNSA in the germline V gene. V was clipped by 4 bases and J by 1 base, with 12 bases between them. The CDR3 is made up of 15 amino acids. The chain's CDR3 is CASSSHRAGTDTQYF. The CDR3 DNA is TGTGCCAGCAGCTCCCACAGGGCTGGCACAGATACGCAGTATTTT.

The J gene is TRBJ2-3, the V gene TRBV7-2; D is uncertain. Trimming stripped 7 bases from V and 0 bases from J, with 8 bases between. CDR1 and CDR2 (germline): SGHTA, FQGNSA. This CDR3 contains 13 residues. The CDR3 region has the DNA TGTGCCAGCACCTACCTCAGCACAGATACGCAGTATTTT. This codes for CASTYLSTDTQYF.

This rearrangement joins TRBV6-2 or TRBV6-3 to TRBJ1-2; D is ambiguous. Germline V gene sequence: CDR1 MNHEY, CDR2 SVGEGT. The V end lost 4 bases, the J end lost 6 bases, and 6 bases lay between the germline ends. The CDR3 has 11 residues. In DNA form, the CDR3 reads TGTGCCAGCAGTTGGGCGGATGGCTACACCTTC. Its protein product is CASSWADGYTF.

This sequence joins TRBV29-1 and TRBJ2-5, with D tentatively TRBD1 (7 bases). The CDR3 length is 12 residues. Germline V lookup: CDR1 SQVTM, CDR2 ANQGSEA. V lost 3 bases to trimming and J lost 3 bases, with 8 bases between them. The CDR3 DNA sequence: TGCAGCGTTGACAGGGGGGAAGAGACCCAGTACTTC. This gives the protein CSVDRGEETQYF.

V and J are TRBV5-1 and TRBJ1-1; D unclear. Trimming pared 5 bases from V and 3 bases from J, leaving 11 bases between. The CDR3 length is 13 residues. The germline V gene has CDR1 SGHRS and CDR2 YFSETQ. The CDR3 bases are TGCGCCAGCAGTAGGCAGGCAGACACTGAAGCTTTCTTT. This sequence encodes CASSRQADTEAFF.

The V gene is TRBV18, the J gene TRBJ1-6; D is unclear. The CDR3 length is 13 residues. Germline loops: CDR1 KGHSH, CDR2 LQKENI. Trimming took off 5 bases at V and 7 bases at J, with 9 bases between the two ends. The CDR3 here is CASSSDQNSPLHF. The CDR3 DNA reads as TGTGCCAGCTCATCCGACCAAAATTCACCCCTCCACTTT.

This clonotype was counted a few times. The V call is TRBV24-1, the J call TRBJ2-1, with D perhaps being TRBD1 or TRBD2 (5 bases each). With 3 bases removed from V and 0 bases from J, the gap between germline ends came to 14 bases. CDR1 KGHDR and CDR2 SFDVKD come from the germline V gene. The CDR3 sequence is 17 residues long. CDR3 coding DNA: TGTGCCACCAGTGATCCCACGGGACGTAACTCCTACAATGAGCAGTTCTTC. Its translation is CATSDPTGRNSYNEQFF.

V is TRBV5-1 and J is TRBJ1-1, with TRBD1 matching 7 bases. CDR3 size: 14 residues. In germline, CDR1 is SGHRS, CDR2 YFSETQ. J gave up 4 bases and V 5 bases, and 8 bases lay outside the gene matches. The CDR3 protein is CASRYDRAVTEAFF. CDR3 in DNA: TGCGCCAGCAGATATGACAGGGCGGTCACTGAAGCTTTCTTT. The full variable domain, in which reference TRBV5-1 and TRBJ1-1 provide the parts outside the CDR3, is KAGVTQTPRYLIKTRGQQVTLSCSPISGHRSVSWYQQTPGQGLQFLFEYFSETQRNKGNFPGRFSGRQFSNSRSEMNVSTLELGDSALYLCASRYDRAVTEAFFGQGTRLTVV.

This clonotype occurred once. The rearrangement joins TRBV5-1 to TRBJ2-2, with D possibly TRBD1 on 6 matching bases. The germline V and J ends were trimmed by 4 bases and 6 bases, with 16 bases remaining between them. The CDR3 extends over 15 amino acids. Germline V CDR1 and CDR2: SGHRS, YFSETQ. For the CDR3, the DNA is TGCGCCAGCAGCACCGGGACATCCCCACCCGGGGAGCTGTTTTTT. Translation gives CASSTGTSPPGELFF.

This clonotype was found a few times. CDR3 residues: CASSFQGGVETQYF. The CDR3 coding sequence is TGCGCCAGCAGCTTCCAGGGAGGTGTGGAGACCCAGTACTTC. The J gene is TRBJ2-5, the V gene TRBV5-1, with D possibly matching TRBD2 (6 bases). The CDR3 sequence is 14 residues long. The V gene lost 2 bases and the J gene lost 5 bases, with 13 bases spanning the gap. Germline V gene sequence: CDR1 SGHRS, CDR2 YFSETQ.

The chain recombines TRBV27 with TRBJ2-7, with TRBD1 identical over 8 bases. The CDR3 has 14 amino acids. Germline CDR1 MNHEY, CDR2 SMNVEV (reference sequence). Trimming removed 3 bases from V and 11 bases from J; junction bases left unmatched: 12. CDR3 nucleotides: TGTGCCAGCAGTTTGGACGGACAGGGCACAAGGGAGTACTTC. Amino acid sequence: CASSLDGQGTREYF.

This chain joins TRBV7-3 and TRBJ1-1; TRBD1 is a possible D gene (5 bases). V was cut by 4 bases and J by 1 base, with 7 bases left in between. Germline V gene sequence: CDR1 SGHTA, CDR2 FQGTGA. This CDR3 has 13 residues. As DNA, the CDR3 is TGTGCCAGCAGCTGGGACTCGAACACTGAAGCTTTCTTT. It encodes CASSWDSNTEAFF.

This clonotype was detected only a few times. The chain carries TRBV6-5 and TRBJ2-2; D uncertain. Germline V gene sequence: CDR1 MNHEY, CDR2 SVGAGI. The CDR3 has 13 amino acids. V was pared by 6 bases and J by 6 bases, with 11 bases between. The DNA for the CDR3 is TGTGCCAGCAGGGTGATTGGTGCCGGGGAGCTGTTTTTT. Translated, it gives CASRVIGAGELFF.

This clonotype was seen only a few times. The rearrangement uses TRBV12-3 or TRBV12-4 and TRBJ2-1; no reliable D call. The ends were cut back, 2 bases at V and 8 bases at J, with 4 bases in the middle. The CDR3 loop spans 11 amino acids. The CDR3 nucleotides read TGTGCCAGCAGTTTAATGGATGAGCAGTTCTTC. Its translation: CASSLMDEQFF.

The chain is built from TRBV6-5 and TRBJ1-1; no clear D gene. V was pared by 2 bases and J by 1 base, with 8 bases between. From germline, CDR1 is MNHEY and CDR2 SVGAGI. The CDR3 loop spans 14 amino acids. CDR3 nucleotides: TGTGCCAGCAGTTACGAATGGGAGAACACTGAAGCTTTCTTT. Protein product: CASSYEWENTEAFF.

This clonotype was observed at least ten times. The genes are TRBV29-1 and TRBJ1-4; TRBD1 matches 7 bases. The germline V gene encodes CDR1 SQVTM and CDR2 ANQGSEA. The V segment lost 6 bases and the J segment 2 bases; nucleotides outside the gene matches: 0. The CDR3 spans 12 residues. The CDR3 region is CSVTGTNEKLFF. CDR3 sequence (DNA): TGCAGCGTGACAGGGACTAATGAAAAACTGTTTTTT.

This clonotype appeared a few times. The V call is TRBV12-3 or TRBV12-4, the J call TRBJ1-1, with TRBD1 matching over 7 bases. The CDR3 is 15 amino acids. Trimming cost V 6 bases and J 1 base; bases outside gene matches: 8. The CDR3, as DNA: TGTGCCAGCAGCCCACAGGGGTTGGGGAACACTGAAGCTTTCTTT. It encodes CASSPQGLGNTEAFF.

This clonotype was picked up a small number of times. V gene TRBV7-8 combines with J gene TRBJ2-1; 8 nucleotides match TRBD2. V was clipped by 4 bases and J by 4 bases; unmatched bases: 15. The CDR3 sequence is 18 residues long. The V gene's germline CDR1 is SGHVS and CDR2 FQNEAQ. CDR3 in amino acids: CASSSRRRRGARYNEQFF. In DNA, the CDR3 is TGTGCCAGCAGCTCGCGGAGGAGGCGGGGGGCGAGATACAATGAGCAGTTCTTC.

J is TRBJ1-1 and V is TRBV2, with TRBD1 identical over 7 bases. This CDR3 is 15 amino acids long. Germline V gene data show CDR1 as SNHLY and CDR2 as FYNNEI. V trimming: 5 bases; J trimming: 1 base; junction bases outside the gene matches: 7. In DNA form, the CDR3 reads TGTGCCAGCAGTACTAATGGACAGGAGAACACTGAAGCTTTCTTT. Its protein product is CASSTNGQENTEAFF.

A few counts support this clonotype. The chain is built from TRBV5-1 and TRBJ2-4, with a possible D match to TRBD1 (6 bases). The CDR3 consists of 17 residues. V dropped 1 base and J dropped 0 bases, with 14 bases sitting between them. CDR1 and CDR2 (germline): SGHRS, YFSETQ. CDR3 DNA: TGCGCCAGCAGCTTGCCACTTTCGACAGGAGCCAAAAACATTCAGTACTTC. Protein: CASSLPLSTGAKNIQYF.

V and J are TRBV11-2 and TRBJ2-1, with TRBD1 matching 8 bases. Germline loops: CDR1 SGHAT, CDR2 FQNNGV. J lost 8 bases, V lost 3 bases, and 3 bases had no gene match. The CDR3 runs 13 residues. The CDR3: CASSFRGQDEQFF. In DNA form, the CDR3 reads TGTGCCAGCAGCTTCAGGGGGCAAGATGAGCAGTTCTTC.

The rearrangement links TRBV5-1 to TRBJ2-5; D remains ambiguous. Trimming pared 3 bases from V and 4 bases from J, leaving 4 bases between. CDR1 and CDR2 from the germline V gene are SGHRS and YFSETQ. CDR3 length: 11 amino acids. The CDR3 region is CASSWGETQYF. The CDR3 nucleotides read TGCGCCAGCAGCTGGGGAGAGACCCAGTACTTC.

The table lists this clonotype with many counts. V usage is TRBV14 and J usage is TRBJ1-2; 8 bases are shared with TRBD1. V lost 4 bases and J lost 4; bases outside the gene matches: 2. The CDR3 spans 13 residues. Germline V gene sequence: CDR1 SGHDN, CDR2 FVKESK. CDR3 sequence reads: CASSPGQGYGYTF. CDR3 DNA sequence: TGTGCCAGCAGCCCCGGACAGGGCTATGGCTACACCTTC.

This chain joins TRBV6-6 and TRBJ1-3; TRBD1 might be the D (6 bases). The V gene lost 6 bases and the J gene lost 4 bases, with 10 bases spanning the gap. Germline assignment: CDR1 MNHNY and CDR2 SVGAGI (reference sequence). CDR3 size: 13 residues. DNA for the CDR3: TGTGCCAGCAGGCAGGGGTCGGGAAACACCATATATTTT. Translation: CASRQGSGNTIYF.

V gene TRBV21-1 combines with J gene TRBJ1-5. TRBV21-1 is marked as a pseudogene. The CDR3 contains 13 residues. This CDR3 is CATSGHHGQPQHF. As DNA, the CDR3 is TGTGCCACCTCCGGCCACCACGGGCAGCCCCAGCATTTT.